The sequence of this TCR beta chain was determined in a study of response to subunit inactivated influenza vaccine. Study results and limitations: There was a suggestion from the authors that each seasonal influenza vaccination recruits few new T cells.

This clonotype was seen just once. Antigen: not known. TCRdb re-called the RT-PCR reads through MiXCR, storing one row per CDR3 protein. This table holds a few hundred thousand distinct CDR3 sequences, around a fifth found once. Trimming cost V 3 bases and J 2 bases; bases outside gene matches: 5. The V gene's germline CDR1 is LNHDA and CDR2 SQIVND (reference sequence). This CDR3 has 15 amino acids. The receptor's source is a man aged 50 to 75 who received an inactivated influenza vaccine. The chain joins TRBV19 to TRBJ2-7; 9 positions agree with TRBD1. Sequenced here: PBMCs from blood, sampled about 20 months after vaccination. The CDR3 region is CASSIMGTGPYEQYF. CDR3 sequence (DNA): TGTGCCAGTAGTATTATGGGGACAGGGCCCTACGAGCAGTACTTC.